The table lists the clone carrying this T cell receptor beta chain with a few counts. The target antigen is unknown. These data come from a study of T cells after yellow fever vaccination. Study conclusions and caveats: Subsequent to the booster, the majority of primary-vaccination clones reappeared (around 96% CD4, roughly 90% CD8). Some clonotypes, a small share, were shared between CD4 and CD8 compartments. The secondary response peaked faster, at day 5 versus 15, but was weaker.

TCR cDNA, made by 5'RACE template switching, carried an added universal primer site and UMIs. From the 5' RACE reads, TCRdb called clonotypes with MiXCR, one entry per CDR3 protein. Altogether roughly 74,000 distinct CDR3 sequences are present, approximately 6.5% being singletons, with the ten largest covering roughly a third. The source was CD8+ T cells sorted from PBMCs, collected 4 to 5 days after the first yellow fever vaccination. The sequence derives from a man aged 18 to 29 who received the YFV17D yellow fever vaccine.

CDR3 in DNA: TGCGCCAGCAGCTTGGGACGGGAAGCTTTCTTT. The encoded protein is CASSLGREAFF. The chain couples TRBV5-1 to TRBJ1-1; D is undetermined. CDR1 and CDR2 from the germline V gene are SGHRS and YFSETQ. The CDR3 runs 11 residues. The V and J ends lost 0 bases and 8 bases respectively, with 5 bases between them. Looking up the rest from reference TRBV5-1 and TRBJ1-1 gives the full variable domain: KAGVTQTPRYLIKTRGQQVTLSCSPISGHRSVSWYQQTPGQGLQFLFEYFSETQRNKGNFPGRFSGRQFSNSRSEMNVSTLELGDSALYLCASSLGREAFFGQGTRLTVV.